These T cell receptor beta chains were read from a single sample in a study of post-analysis software for immune sequencing data. One entry per CDR3 protein results from TCRdb running MiXCR on the PCR reads. The sample consists of around 400,000 distinct CDR3 sequences, around 37% of them appearing once. The specimen was blood. These receptors were obtained from a girl between 5 and 17 years old with multiple sclerosis. The CDR3 runs from the conserved cysteine through the conserved F or W. D genes are given only for firm matches. The size field is filled for only some rows; it gives once, few, many or a size class.

>few|TRBD2|TRBV20-1|TRBJ2-1
CSARVVAGVEQFF
TGCAGTGCTAGAGTAGTAGCGGGGGTTGAGCAGTTCTTC
>-|-|TRBV2|TRBJ2-5
CASSEAGGPYQTQYF
TGTGCCAGCAGTGAAGCTGGAGGACCTTACCAGACCCAGTACTTC
>-|-|TRBV6-5|TRBJ2-7
CASSGSRTGAYEQYF
TGTGCCAGCAGTGGATCCCGGACGGGAGCCTACGAGCAGTACTTC
>-|-|TRBV7-2|TRBJ2-7
CASSGRDTEHEQYF
TGTGCCAGCAGCGGCCGGGACACTGAACACGAGCAGTACTTC
>-|-|TRBV12-5|TRBJ2-1
CASAISGHSYNEQFF
TGTGCTAGTGCCATCAGCGGACACTCCTACAATGAGCAGTTCTTC
>-|TRBD1|TRBV5-6|TRBJ1-1
CASSSLTGGNTEAFF
TGTGCCAGCAGCTCCCTGACAGGGGGGAACACTGAAGCTTTCTTT
>few|-|TRBV6-6|TRBJ2-3
CASSYSTIPPTDTQYF
TGTGCCAGCAGTTACTCGACTATCCCCCCCACAGATACGCAGTATTTT
>few|-|TRBV13|TRBJ2-3
CASSSPGGLRGTDTQYF
TGTGCCAGCAGCTCGCCCGGGGGGCTGCGAGGCACAGATACGCAGTATTTT
>once|-|TRBV7-2|TRBJ2-3
CASSSQGGASDTQYF
TGTGCCAGCAGCTCCCAAGGCGGGGCCTCAGATACGCAGTATTTT
>-|-|TRBV5-8|TRBJ1-3
CASSFSGDTIYF
TGTGCCAGCAGCTTTTCTGGGGACACCATATATTTT
>few|-|TRBV2|TRBJ2-1
CASSVRRASSYNEQFF
TGTGCCAGCAGTGTCAGGCGGGCGAGCTCCTACAATGAGCAGTTCTTC
>-|-|TRBV4-1|TRBJ2-5
CASSQDLYQETQYF
TGCGCCAGCAGCCAAGACTTGTACCAAGAGACCCAGTACTTC
>few|TRBD2|TRBV27|TRBJ2-7
CASRGLAGGSYEQYF
TGTGCCAGCAGAGGACTAGCGGGGGGCTCCTACGAGCAGTACTTC
>many|-|TRBV6-5|TRBJ1-5
CASSYSPNQPQHF
TGTGCCAGCAGTTACTCGCCGAATCAGCCCCAGCATTTT
>-|-|TRBV21-1|TRBJ1-4
CASSKRRAGEGEKLFF
TGTGCCAGCAGCAAACGCAGGGCAGGGGAAGGTGAAAAACTGTTTTTT
>many|TRBD1|TRBV24-1|TRBJ2-5
CATSDTGTAQETQYF
TGTGCCACCAGTGACACTGGGACAGCACAAGAGACCCAGTACTTC
>-|TRBD1|TRBV6-1|TRBJ1-1
CASSPDAGGAEAFF
TGTGCCAGCAGTCCCGACGCAGGGGGGGCTGAAGCTTTCTTT
>-|TRBD2|TRBV24-1|TRBJ2-1
CATRSSGDGDEQFF
TGTGCCACCAGATCCAGCGGGGATGGGGATGAGCAGTTCTTC
>-|TRBD1|TRBV18|TRBJ2-7
CASSTSGQGTYEQYF
TGTGCCAGCTCAACCTCGGGACAGGGTACCTACGAGCAGTACTTC
>few|TRBD1|TRBV29-1|TRBJ1-2
CSALGTGVGYGYTF
TGCAGCGCCTTAGGGACAGGGGTGGGCTATGGCTACACCTTC
>-|TRBD2|TRBV20-1|TRBJ2-1
CSARAPGLAGNEQFF
TGCAGTGCTAGAGCCCCGGGACTAGCAGGGAATGAGCAGTTCTTC